Sequencing of this T cell receptor beta chain was carried out in a study of response to subunit inactivated influenza vaccine. Study conclusions and caveats: There was a suggestion from the authors that each seasonal influenza vaccination recruits few new T cells.

This clonotype was observed a few times. Its antigen is still unknown. In TCRdb, the RT-PCR reads were re-called with MiXCR into one record per CDR3 protein. The sample lists more than 400,000 distinct CDR3 sequences, approximately 10% seen once, with approximately 12% in the top ten. The sample was PBMCs from blood, taken around seven weeks after vaccination. The sequence came from a man aged 45 to 65 who received an inactivated influenza vaccine.

CDR3 DNA: TGTGCCACCAGCAGAGATCAGGGATCGCAGTATTTT. Translated: CATSRDQGSQYF. The chain combines TRBV15 with TRBJ2-3, with a possible D match to TRBD1 (5 bases). The ends were cut back, 0 bases at V and 10 bases at J, with 8 bases in the middle. CDR1 is LNHNV and CDR2 is YYDKDF in the germline V gene (reference sequence). The CDR3 totals 12 residues.